These 18 T cell receptor beta chains originate from one sample sequenced in a study of blood T cell repertoires in COVID-19. The protocol was immunoSEQ multiplex PCR, while the TCRdb copy is restricted to in-frame clones and leaves out a portion. Of 70,000 to 95,000 clones listed, approximately 89% are singletons. The sequencing input was peripheral blood. Receptor source: a man aged 45-65 years with acute or convalescent COVID-19.

The chain employs TRBV16 and TRBJ1-2; TRBD1 is a possible D gene (6 bases). The CDR3 is 14 amino acids. CDR1 KGHSY and CDR2 FQNENV come from the germline V gene. Trimming took 4 bases from V and 0 from J, leaving 9 bases between them. Here the CDR3 reads CASSPRQANYGYTF. In nucleotides, the CDR3 is TGTGCCAGCAGCCCACGACAGGCTAACTATGGCTACACCTTC. Combining the CDR3 with reference TRBV16 and TRBJ1-2 gives the whole variable domain GEEVAQTPKHLVRGEGQKAKLYCAPIKGHSYVFWYQQVLKNEFKFLISFQNENVFDETGMPKERFSAKCLPNSPCSLEIQATKLEDSAVYFCASSPRQANYGYTFGSGTRLTVV.

V and J are TRBV27 and TRBJ2-2, with D maybe TRBD2 (5 bases). CDR1 and CDR2 from the germline V gene are MNHEY and SMNVEV (reference sequence). This CDR3 contains 16 residues. The V and J ends lost 6 bases and 7 bases respectively, with 21 bases between them. The chain's CDR3 is CASSPFTGDQNGELFF. In DNA form, the CDR3 reads TGTGCCAGCAGCCCCTTTACCGGGGATCAAAACGGGGAGCTGTTTTTT.

V is TRBV9 and J is TRBJ1-3; no reliable D call. This CDR3 contains 17 residues. Trimming left V 4 bases short and J 1 base short, with 18 bases between. CDR1 is SGDLS, CDR2 YYNGEE, per germline. CDR3: CASSSQSDWRSGNTIYF. The CDR3 coding sequence is TGTGCCAGCAGCTCACAGTCGGACTGGCGGTCTGGAAACACCATATATTTT.

This clone showed up just once. The rearrangement uses TRBV18 and TRBJ2-5; no firm D call. This CDR3 is 14 amino acids long. Looked up from germline, CDR1 is KGHSH and CDR2 is LQKENI. Trimming shortened V by 4 bases and J by 1 base, and 10 bases separated the two germline ends. The chain's CDR3 is CASSLTTGQETQYF. As DNA, the CDR3 is TGTGCCAGCTCACTCACAACGGGCCAAGAGACCCAGTACTTC.

CDR3 loop: CASSPQRGMAKETQYF. Written as DNA, the CDR3 is TGTGCCAGCTCACCACAGCGGGGGATGGCCAAAGAGACCCAGTACTTC. This chain connects TRBV18 to TRBJ2-5; 8 bases map to TRBD2. The germline V gene has CDR1 KGHSH and CDR2 LQKENI. CDR3 length equals 16 residues. Trimming took 1 base from V and 3 from J; bases not matched to a gene: 7. Looking up the rest from reference TRBV18 and TRBJ2-5 gives the full variable domain: NAGVMQNPRHLVRRRGQEARLRCSPMKGHSHVYWYRQLPEEGLKFMVYLQKENIIDESGMPKERFSAEFPKEGPSILRIQQVVRGDSAAYFCASSPQRGMAKETQYFGPGTRLLVL.

The chain couples TRBV7-2 to TRBJ2-5; D is possibly TRBD1 (6 bases). Trimming shortened V by 0 bases and J by 5 bases, and 13 bases separated the two germline ends. Per germline, CDR1 SGHTA and CDR2 FQGNSA. This CDR3 spans 15 amino acids. The CDR3 DNA sequence: TGTGCCAGCAGCTTAGCTAGAACAGGGCGGGAGACCCAGTACTTC. Translation: CASSLARTGRETQYF.

The chain links TRBV30 to TRBJ2-3; 11 bases agree with TRBD2. J was trimmed by 3 bases and V by 0 bases; bases with no gene match: 2. The CDR3 runs 15 residues. Germline V gene sequence: CDR1 GTSNPN, CDR2 SVGIG (reference sequence). Written as DNA, the CDR3 is TGTGCCTGGAGTGTACTAGCGGGGGCGACAGATACGCAGTATTTT. This gives the protein CAWSVLAGATDTQYF.

The CDR3 DNA reads as TGTGCCAGCACCCTTAGGGGCGGGAGGGCAGAGACCCAGTACTTC. This codes for CASTLRGGRAETQYF. The chain has TRBV7-6 and TRBJ2-5; 9 bases line up with TRBD2. The germline CDR1 and CDR2 sequences are SGHVS and FNYEAQ. The CDR3 sequence is 15 residues long. The trim removed 7 bases at V and 4 bases at J, leaving 10 bases unmatched.

This chain uses TRBV10-3 with TRBJ1-1; D possibly corresponds to TRBD1 (6 bases). The length of the CDR3 is 14 residues. Germline CDR1 reads ENHRY; CDR2 reads SYGVKD. V lost 4 bases and J lost 5, with 14 bases in between. The CDR3 here is CAISGGADRTEAFF. The CDR3 bases are TGTGCCATCAGTGGAGGGGCGGACAGAACTGAAGCTTTCTTT.

The J gene is TRBJ1-5, the V gene TRBV6-6, with TRBD1 as a possible D gene (6 bases). From germline, CDR1 is MNHNY and CDR2 SVGAGI (reference sequence). V lost 10 bases and J lost 4, with 14 bases in between. The CDR3 is made up of 13 amino acids. The CDR3 spells CATQGHGNQPQHF. CDR3 coding DNA: TGTGCCACCCAGGGGCACGGTAATCAGCCCCAGCATTTT.

The sample holds one count of this clone. CDR3 DNA sequence: TGTGCCAGCAGCACGGACTTTCTACTCGAAGAGCAGTACGTC. Its protein is CASSTDFLLEEQYV. The chain combines TRBV7-8 with TRBJ2-7, with D perhaps TRBD2 (5 bases). Looked up from germline, CDR1 is SGHVS and CDR2 is FQNEAQ. Trimming pared 5 bases from V and 7 bases from J, leaving 18 bases between. CDR3 length: 14 residues.

The genes are TRBV2 and TRBJ1-5, with a weak D call TRBD1 (5 bases). Germline V gives CDR1 SNHLY, CDR2 FYNNEI. V lost 3 bases, J lost 1 base, and 16 bases lay in between. This CDR3 region has 17 residues. In nucleotides, the CDR3 is TGTGCCAGCAGTGACAGCCGTGGGGCGGGGAGCAATCAGCCCCAGCATTTT. Its translation is CASSDSRGAGSNQPQHF.

CDR3 sequence reads: CASTSSNSYEQYV. CDR3 DNA sequence: TGTGCCAGCACGTCAAGCAACTCCTACGAGCAGTACGTC. The chain carries TRBV6-6 and TRBJ2-7; D is undetermined. Germline V gene data show CDR1 as MNHNY and CDR2 as SVGAGI (reference sequence). Trimming removed 7 bases from V and 0 bases from J, with 10 bases in between. This CDR3 comprises 13 residues.

This chain joins TRBV14 and TRBJ2-1; TRBD2 is a possible D gene (6 bases). The CDR3 loop spans 16 amino acids. The germline V gene encodes CDR1 SGHDN and CDR2 FVKESK. Trimming stripped 3 bases from V and 8 bases from J, with 20 bases between. CDR3 bases: TGTGCCAGCAGCCAGTACCGGGACTCGCGCATCTATGAGCAGTTCTTC. This gives the protein CASSQYRDSRIYEQFF.

V and J are TRBV19 and TRBJ2-2, with D perhaps matching TRBD2 (5 bases). CDR1 is LNHDA and CDR2 is SQIVND in the germline V gene (reference sequence). V lost 0 bases and J lost 6, with 14 bases in between. The CDR3 covers 16 residues. The CDR3 bases are TGTGCCAGTAGTATAGAGGCTAGCCGCCCTCCCGGGGAGCTGTTTTTT. The encoded protein is CASSIEASRPPGELFF. The full variable domain, in which reference TRBV19 and TRBJ2-2 provide the parts outside the CDR3, is DGGITQSPKYLFRKEGQNVTLSCEQNLNHDAMYWYRQDPGQGLRLIYYSQIVNDFQKGDIAEGYSVSREKKESFPLTVTSAQKNPTAFYLCASSIEASRPPGELFFGEGSRLTVL.

The chain is built from TRBV10-3 and TRBJ2-7, with D possibly matching TRBD2 (7 bases). Germline loops: CDR1 ENHRY, CDR2 SYGVKD. This CDR3 comprises 13 residues. Trimming cost V 7 bases and J 2 bases, with 12 bases left between them. CDR3 in amino acids: CAITQGGAYEQYF. The CDR3 DNA follows: TGTGCCATCACCCAAGGGGGGGCCTACGAGCAGTACTTC.

The chain is built from TRBV7-9 and TRBJ2-5, with 7 bases matching TRBD2. Trimming at V came to 3 bases and at J to 2 bases, leaving 3 bases not matched to a gene. Germline V CDR1 and CDR2: SEHNR, FQNEAQ (reference sequence). CDR3 size: 14 residues. The DNA for the CDR3 is TGTGCCAGCAGCTTCACTAGCGAACAAGAGACCCAGTACTTC. It codes for CASSFTSEQETQYF.

In its sample, this clone was seen once. This CDR3 reads CASSLAASGGASTDTQYF. The CDR3 region has the DNA TGTGCCAGCAGCTTAGCGGCTAGCGGGGGAGCTAGCACAGATACGCAGTATTTT. The chain employs TRBV7-7 and TRBJ2-3; 10 nucleotides agree with TRBD2. With V trimmed by 0 bases and J by 0 bases, 6 bases remained unmatched. Germline CDR1 is SSHAT and CDR2 is FNYEAQ (reference sequence). The CDR3 length is 18 residues.